The sequence of this T cell receptor (beta chain) was determined in a study of OX40 agonist ivuxolimab in advanced cancers. Produced via immunoSEQ multiplex PCR; TCRdb's table is partial and in-frame only. This table holds some 68,000 clones, roughly 86% found once. The V gene's germline CDR1 is LNHDA and CDR2 SQIVND (reference sequence). With 5 bases removed from V and 1 base from J, the gap between germline ends came to 12 bases. This CDR3 has 15 amino acids. The sequence was obtained from an adult with an advanced solid tumor such as melanoma, head and neck, liver or kidney cancer. The chain carries TRBV19 and TRBJ2-1, with D possibly TRBD2 on 6 matching bases. The sample in question was CD4+ or CD8+ T cells sorted from blood, obtained in a trial of the OX40 agonist ivuxolimab. CDR3 sequence reads: CASSSVAESYNEQFF. The CDR3 nucleotides read TGTGCCAGTAGTTCGGTAGCGGAGTCCTACAATGAGCAGTTCTTC.